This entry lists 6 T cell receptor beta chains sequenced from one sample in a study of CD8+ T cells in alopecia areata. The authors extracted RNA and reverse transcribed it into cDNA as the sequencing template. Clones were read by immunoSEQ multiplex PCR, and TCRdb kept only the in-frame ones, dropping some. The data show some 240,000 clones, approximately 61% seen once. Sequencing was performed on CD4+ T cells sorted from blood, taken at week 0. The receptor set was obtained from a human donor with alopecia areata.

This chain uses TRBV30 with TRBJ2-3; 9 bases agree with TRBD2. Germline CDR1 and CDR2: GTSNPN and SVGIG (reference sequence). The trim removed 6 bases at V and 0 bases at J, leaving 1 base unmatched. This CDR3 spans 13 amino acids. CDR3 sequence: CACTSGSTDTQYF. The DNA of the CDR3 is TGTGCCTGTACTAGCGGGAGCACAGATACGCAGTATTTT. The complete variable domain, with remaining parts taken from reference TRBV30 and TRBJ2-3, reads SQTIHQWPATLVQPVGSPLSLECTVEGTSNPNLYWYRQAAGRGLQLLFYSVGIGQISSEVPQNLSASRPQDRQFILSSKKLLLSDSGFYLCACTSGSTDTQYFGPGTRLTVL.

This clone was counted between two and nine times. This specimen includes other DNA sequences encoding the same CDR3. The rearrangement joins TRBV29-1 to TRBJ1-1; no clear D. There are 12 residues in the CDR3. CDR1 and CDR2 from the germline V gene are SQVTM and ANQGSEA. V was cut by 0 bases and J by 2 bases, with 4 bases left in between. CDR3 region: CSVEDLNTEAFF. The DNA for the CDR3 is TGCAGCGTTGAAGATCTTAACACTGAAGCTTTCTTT.

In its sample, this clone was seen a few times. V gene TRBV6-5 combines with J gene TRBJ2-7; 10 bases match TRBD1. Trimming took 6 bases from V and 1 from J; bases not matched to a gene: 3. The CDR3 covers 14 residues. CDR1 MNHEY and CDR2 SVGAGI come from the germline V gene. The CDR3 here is CASRQDRGSYEQYF. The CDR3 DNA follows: TGTGCCAGCAGACAGGACAGGGGGTCCTACGAGCAGTACTTC.

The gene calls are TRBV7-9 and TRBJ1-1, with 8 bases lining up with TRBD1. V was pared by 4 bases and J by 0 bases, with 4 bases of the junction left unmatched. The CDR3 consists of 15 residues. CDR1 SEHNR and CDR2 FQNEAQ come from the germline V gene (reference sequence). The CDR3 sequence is CASSSADRVNTEAFF. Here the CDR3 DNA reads TGTGCCAGCAGCTCCGCGGACAGGGTGAACACTGAAGCTTTCTTT.

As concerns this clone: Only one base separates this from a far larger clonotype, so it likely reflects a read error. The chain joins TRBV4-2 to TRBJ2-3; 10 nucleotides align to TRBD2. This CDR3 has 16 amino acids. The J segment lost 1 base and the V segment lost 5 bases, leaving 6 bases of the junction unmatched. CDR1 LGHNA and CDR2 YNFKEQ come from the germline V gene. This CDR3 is CASSTQREGGTDTQYF. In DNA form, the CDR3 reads TGTGCCAGCAGCACCCAGCGGGAGGGCGGCACAGATACGCAGTATTTT.

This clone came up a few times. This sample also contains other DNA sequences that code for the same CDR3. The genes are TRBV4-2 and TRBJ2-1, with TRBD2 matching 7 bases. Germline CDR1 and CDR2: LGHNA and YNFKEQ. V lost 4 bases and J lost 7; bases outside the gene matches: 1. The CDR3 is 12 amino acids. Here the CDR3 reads CASSLSGNEQFF. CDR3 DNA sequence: TGTGCCAGCAGCCTTAGCGGGAATGAGCAGTTCTTC.